This T cell receptor beta chain was identified in a study of cytomegalovirus exposure and HLA in healthy donors (dated by TCRdb to about 2017). About the full investigation: According to an earlier analysis of around 600 of the donors, about 179 million T cells yielded approximately 120 million unique TCR beta sequences and about 300 Gb of sequence data. Approximately 300 gigabases of sequencing data and 91 million or so unique TCR sequences made up an early release that covered over 550 HLA-typed donors. The genetic ancestry cluster associated with self-reported Caucasian donors included 81% of the 300 to 450 genotyped donors. The study aimed to test whether signatures of past pathogen exposure could be identified by cataloging public T cell receptors. The T cell repertoires of under 700 subjects were profiled by immunosequencing and related to cytomegalovirus serostatus. Along with the roughly 710-subject first cohort, a separate validation cohort of over a hundred different subjects was used. The study combined high-throughput TCR immunosequencing, statistical association of individual TCRs with disease status, and machine learning to predict cytomegalovirus infection status. To study patterns of TCR occurrence, a later analysis re-analyzed previously published TCR beta repertoires from around 660 donors and added high-resolution HLA genotyping. Rather than drawing on any new phenotypic data, the later analysis identified candidate immune exposures from TCR beta sequences and the way those sequences occurred across donors. An earlier analysis of about 620 of the donors applied high-throughput TCR beta sequencing to assess whether each TCR beta V gene segment acted as functional or pseudogenic. Alongside the repertoire data, information on donor age, sex, ethnicity and CMV serostatus was compiled. A later genetic analysis took genome-wide SNP genotypes for about 55% of the 666 donors and used that subset as a discovery cohort. Every discovery cohort repertoire had been produced on one sequencing platform. HLA typing covered class I and class II loci at four-digit resolution. The number of donors typed differed by locus, with roughly 629-640 for A, B, C, DRB1 and DQB1, 522 for DQA1, 600 to 610 for DPA1, and some 470 for DPB1. Four or five DR-DQ haplotypes were handled as single units for association and clustering because linkage in the cohort was strong. Among 398 genotyped donors of the cohort, an average of around 240,000 unique TCR beta nucleotide sequences was sequenced per donor, of which about 20% were non-productive. General findings and caveats noted by the study authors: According to the authors, the approach could potentially be generalized to other disease states and immunological phenotypes. Linkage disequilibrium might explain the correlated functional status among segregating V segments, but an unknown experimental factor could not be excluded. Because the 87-base-pair reads could not distinguish some IMGT-functional V segments, including TRBV6-2 and TRBV6-3, those segments were excluded. Compared with equally common non-associated chains, HLA-associated TCR beta chains in a later analysis were more clonally expanded and had lower generation probabilities. A later analysis reported that several top co-occurrence clusters appeared linked to parvovirus B19, influenza, CMV and Epstein-Barr virus. In the study, 150 to 200 TCR beta chains were listed as associated with cytomegalovirus. Compared with the roughly 600-donor mean, donors in an Asian-associated ancestry cluster had fewer N-insertions in productive TCRs, according to a later genetic analysis. HLA typing was unavailable for some donors at each locus, so association tests used only the typed subset. The classifier was reported to diagnose cytomegalovirus status with high specificity and sensitivity in both the original and validation cohorts. An earlier analysis of approximately 500 of the donors showed that most TCR beta V segments appeared in productive rearrangements either about 87% or about 30% of the time, which broadly matched IMGT annotations. In a later analysis, TCR association rates were found to vary across HLA loci, with the most associated TCRs seen for DRB1 alleles and the fewest for HLA-C alleles. A further reported finding was that TCR beta sequences accurately predicted the HLA-A and HLA-B alleles for most subjects in the first cohort. CMV serostatus was the only immune exposure information available for the cohort. Across donors, most TCR sequences were observed very rarely, whereas some public TCRs were present in many individuals. This cohort had only TCR beta chains sequenced, and the lack of alpha or paired-chain data limited which features could be detected. A later analysis found that most CMV-associated TCR beta chains appeared HLA-restricted, with HLA associations seemingly driven largely by CMV exposure. The sequencing pipeline was judged likely to have produced a cluster of highly shared sequence variants as a technical artifact. Because counts were too low, about 18 rarely observed V segments, including chromosome 9 orphons, were excluded from the earlier analysis of 587 of the donors. A later analysis associated roughly 17,000 TCR beta sequences with specific HLA alleles at a false discovery rate of 0.05. Presence/absence analyses assumed roughly uniform sequencing depth across donors, an assumption that may not hold. Three of the identified cytomegalovirus-associated TCR beta chains were confirmed in vitro to be specific for cytomegalovirus antigens. When HLA alleles, especially DR and DQ, strongly co-occurred, TCR associations were difficult to assign to individual alleles. An association between a missense DCLRE1C variant and V-gene and J-gene trimming of TCR beta chains was found in a later genetic analysis and replicated in an independent cohort.

The cohort comprised some 730 healthy bone marrow donors. At the time of sampling, every cohort member was nominally healthy, though immune exposures that went unrecorded were likely present. The donor tested CMV seronegative, placing the donor among the 352 seronegative members of the cohort. Each donor provided a peripheral blood sample, and peripheral blood mononuclear cells were used for TCR beta sequencing. The Qiagen DNeasy Blood Extraction Kit was used to extract genomic DNA from the blood cell samples. For this clone: Its cognate antigen has yet to be identified. It has no much larger one-base neighbor in the sample; base qualities were not kept.

Library preparation employed the immunoSEQ multiplex PCR assay. For the multiplex PCR, a mixture combining 60 forward primers for TCR Vbeta segments and 13 reverse primers for TCR Jbeta segments was used. The CDR3 region of rearranged TCR beta genes was amplified from genomic DNA by a multiplex PCR assay. The Illumina HiSeq System was used to sequence the amplified TCR beta libraries as 87-base-pair reads. As for the original processing: In a later analysis, around 80 million unique TCR beta chains were counted across the 666 repertoires, and approximately 11 million of these chains were shared by at least two donors. To remove PCR and sequencing errors, raw reads were error-corrected and collapsed into unique sequences using a nearest-neighbor algorithm that merged closely related sequences. To assign V, D and J gene segments, CDR3 sequences were aligned to IMGT reference sequences. For a sequence to be retained, a match of at least six nucleotides to both a V gene segment and a J gene segment was required. A rearrangement counted as productive if the CDR3 had no stop codons and remained in frame with V and J, and every other rearrangement counted as non-productive. CDR3 was defined by IMGT convention, running from the second conserved V-encoded cysteine to the conserved J-encoded phenylalanine. The earlier analysis of approximately 590 of the donors excluded any sequence lacking an unambiguous match to a single V gene segment. In an earlier analysis of 587 of the donors, a V segment was called functional when productive rearrangements were above 56.7%, and segregating when the standard deviation between donors exceeded 5%. A statistical classification framework was built for diagnosing cytomegalovirus status from the catalog of TCR beta chain sequences. In a later analysis, TCR nucleotide sequences were compared against IMGT/GENE-DB human TR gene sequences so that V and J genes could be assigned. In a later analysis, CDR3 sequences and most-parsimonious VDJ recombination scenarios were assigned using the TCRdist pipeline. In a later analysis, every TCR beta chain was defined by the combination of its CDR3 amino acid sequence and its V-gene family, and reads without a unique V-gene family were dropped. A later analysis removed roughly 590 highly shared, low-generation-probability nucleotide sequences to deal with suspected cross-contamination and a sequencing artifact. A later analysis calculated a clonal expansion index for each public chain from normalized within-repertoire ranks of inferred template counts. In a later analysis, generation probabilities were computed with a VDJ recombination model fitted to out-of-frame rearrangements, and the resulting probabilities were checked against IGoR. A later analysis scored TCR-TCR, TCR-HLA and TCR-CMV co-occurrence with hypergeometric tests, applying a repertoire-size bias correction to TCR pairs. In a later analysis, false discovery rates were estimated by permuting HLA or CMV assignments 20 times. A later analysis grouped co-occurring TCRs with DBSCAN, adding TCRdist sequence similarity when clustering within HLA-allele-positive subsets. Repertoires with fewer than 30,000 or more than 120,000 public chains, plus five repertoires with anomalous nucleotide sharing, were excluded from co-occurrence clustering. Here the immuneACCESS table is served through TCRdb, limited to in-frame sequences with V and J called. Missing clones are a known gap in these copies; in checked studies unresolved V genes cover under half, and the rest lacks a known reason. The V and J calls and clone size are taken from that table; D and trimming were inferred from the DNA. In all, the sample holds around 210,000 clones, and roughly 85% of those were seen once. About 0.22% of the sample is held by the ten biggest clonotypes.

From a lookup of the germline V gene, CDR1 and CDR2 are MNHEY and SVGAGI. The cysteine opens and the phenylalanine closes a CDR3 of 14 amino acids. Only CDR3 DNA is held: 42 bases, read in frame from base 1. Trimming costs V 6 bases and J 3 bases, and their ends lie 14 bases apart. Sequences were obtained from PBMCs. The TCR originated in a girl aged 2 to 10 in good health and CMV-seronegative. The chain uses TRBV6-5 and TRBJ2-5; a tentative D call is TRBD1 (6 bases match). The CDR3 protein sequence reads: CASSDPDRKETQYF. The DNA reads TGTGCCAGCAGCGATCCGGACAGAAAAGAGACCCAGTACTTC.